This T cell receptor (beta chain) stems from a study of T cell responses to AZD1222 COVID-19 vaccine. Study as a whole: Second doses at about 4 or about 12 weeks were pooled.

About this clone itself: Antigen: not known.

Whole-study findings and limits: Spike-specific TCR depth and breadth grew after two AZD1222 doses. Reportedly, nearly half the spike-specific TCRs target unmutated variant regions. Mapped onto spike, vaccine-associated CD4 TCRs spanned it and were dominant at 160-218 and 743-854.

Germline V CDR1 and CDR2: SGHRS, YFSETQ. Trimming cost V 7 bases and J 6 bases; bases outside gene matches: 8. The CDR3 has 13 residues. The data were produced by immunoSEQ multiplex PCR, yet TCRdb's version contains in-frame clones alone and is incomplete. The sample has some 170,000 clones, 70% to 90% seen once. Source: peripheral blood, taken on day 0 of AZD1222 vaccination. The source is an adult in good health. The J gene is TRBJ1-1, the V gene TRBV5-1; 8 positions match TRBD1. CDR3 coding DNA: TGCGCCAGCTCCCGGGACAGGAGTGCTGAAGCTTTCTTT. As protein: CASSRDRSAEAFF.